The 5 T cell receptor beta chains given below trace back to one sample, sequenced in a study of blood T cell repertoires in COVID-19. Method: immunoSEQ multiplex PCR; TCRdb's copy keeps in-frame clones and lacks some. This table holds 230,000 or so clones, approximately 89% found once. Sequences were obtained from peripheral blood. The receptors stem from a woman between 35 and 50 years old who had recovered from COVID-19.

The chain joins TRBV5-5 to TRBJ1-2; D unclear. The CDR3 is made up of 11 amino acids. V was shortened by 1 base and J by 7 bases, with 5 bases between the two germline ends. Germline V gene sequence: CDR1 SGHKS, CDR2 YYEKEE (reference sequence). CDR3: CASSLSFGYTF. The DNA of the CDR3 is TGTGCCAGCAGCTTGTCCTTTGGCTACACCTTC. Supplemented by reference TRBV5-5 and TRBJ1-2, the full variable domain reads DAGVTQSPTHLIKTRGQQVTLRCSPISGHKSVSWYQQVLGQGPQFIFQYYEKEERGRGNFPDRFSARQFPNYSSELNVNALLLGDSALYLCASSLSFGYTFGSGTRLTVV.

This chain uses TRBV12-3 or TRBV12-4 with TRBJ1-1; D gene unclear. There are 12 residues in the CDR3. The V end was cut by 7 bases, the J end by 4 bases, with 10 bases between. CDR3 nucleotides: TGTGCCAGCAAGAGGCTGGGCACTGAAGCTTTCTTT. Protein sequence: CASKRLGTEAFF.

This rearrangement joins TRBV7-8 to TRBJ2-1; 11 bases fit TRBD2. The CDR3 loop spans 21 amino acids. V lost 5 bases to trimming and J lost 0 bases; unmatched junction nucleotides: 18. In germline, CDR1 is SGHVS, CDR2 FQNEAQ. The DNA of the CDR3 is TGTGCCAGCAGCCCCCCTCTCTATGGGCTAGCGGGAGGCAGCTCCTACAATGAGCAGTTCTTC. Translation: CASSPPLYGLAGGSSYNEQFF.

The rearrangement joins TRBV30 to TRBJ2-7; a possible D gene is TRBD1 (6 bases). CDR3 length: 13 residues. Germline V gives CDR1 GTSNPN, CDR2 SVGIG (reference sequence). Trimming left V 4 bases short and J 4 bases short, with 14 bases between. CDR3 loop: CAWNPTGIYEQYF. The CDR3 DNA sequence: TGTGCCTGGAATCCCACAGGGATATACGAGCAGTACTTC.

CDR3: CASTREDNQPQHF. CDR3 nucleotides: TGTGCCAGTACGAGAGAGGACAATCAGCCCCAGCATTTT. The chain joins TRBV19 to TRBJ1-5, with D uncertain. This CDR3 spans 13 amino acids. Trimming removed 7 bases at V and 3 bases at J, with 10 bases between. Germline values: CDR1 LNHDA, CDR2 SQIVND (reference sequence). Supplemented by reference TRBV19 and TRBJ1-5, the full variable domain reads DGGITQSPKYLFRKEGQNVTLSCEQNLNHDAMYWYRQDPGQGLRLIYYSQIVNDFQKGDIAEGYSVSREKKESFPLTVTSAQKNPTAFYLCASTREDNQPQHFGDGTRLSIL.